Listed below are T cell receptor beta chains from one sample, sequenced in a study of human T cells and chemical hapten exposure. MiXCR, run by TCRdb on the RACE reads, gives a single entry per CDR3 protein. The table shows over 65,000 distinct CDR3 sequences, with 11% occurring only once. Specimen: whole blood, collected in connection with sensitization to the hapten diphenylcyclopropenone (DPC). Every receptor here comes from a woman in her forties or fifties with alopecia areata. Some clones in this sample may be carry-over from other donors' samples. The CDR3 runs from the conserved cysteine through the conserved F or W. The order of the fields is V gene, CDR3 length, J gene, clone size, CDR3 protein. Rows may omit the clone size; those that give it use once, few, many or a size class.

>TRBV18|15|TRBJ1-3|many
CASSPRGISGNTIYF
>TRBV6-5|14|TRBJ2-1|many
CAISPGRGFYEQFF
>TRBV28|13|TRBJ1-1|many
CASLMGGLDGAFF
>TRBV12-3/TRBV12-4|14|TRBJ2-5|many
CASIRTGVKETQYF
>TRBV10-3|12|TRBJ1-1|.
CAISSEPAAAFF
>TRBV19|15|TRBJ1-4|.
CASTPTREGNEKLFF
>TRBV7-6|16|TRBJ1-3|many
CASSHQSAEIGNTIYF
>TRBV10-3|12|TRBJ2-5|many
CAISPHQETQYF
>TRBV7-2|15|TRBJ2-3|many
CASSLRWGSTDTQYF
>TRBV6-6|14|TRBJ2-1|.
CASSYQGAGNEQFF
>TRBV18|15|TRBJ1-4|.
CASSPLDRARAELFF
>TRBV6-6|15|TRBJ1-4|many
CASRYTGTGDEKLFF
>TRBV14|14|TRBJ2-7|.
CASSRDPGAYEQYF
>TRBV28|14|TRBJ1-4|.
CASSSTPVDEKLFF
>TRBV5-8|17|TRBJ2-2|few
CASSLRTGSGSTGELFF
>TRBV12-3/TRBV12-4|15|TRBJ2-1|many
CASSFSRGSYNEQFF
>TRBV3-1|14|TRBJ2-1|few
CASSQDTRYNEQFF
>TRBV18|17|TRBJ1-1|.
CASSRTGQGALDTEAFF
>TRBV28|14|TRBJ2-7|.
CASRAGQAYYEQYF
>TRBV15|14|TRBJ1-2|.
CATSGGQNNYGYTF
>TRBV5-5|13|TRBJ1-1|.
CASSLGHLTEAFF
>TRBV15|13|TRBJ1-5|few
CATSSNRGQPQHF
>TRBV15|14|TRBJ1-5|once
CATSNRVSNQPQHF
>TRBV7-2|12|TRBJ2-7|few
CASSSSGYEQYF
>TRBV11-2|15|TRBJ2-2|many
CASSRLAANTGELFF
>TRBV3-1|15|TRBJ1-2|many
CASSPMTAFNYGYTF
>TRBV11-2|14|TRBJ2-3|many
CASSLVGNLDTQYF
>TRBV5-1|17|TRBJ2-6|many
CASSLGRHYSGANVLTF
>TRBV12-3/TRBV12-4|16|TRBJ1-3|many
CASRPVQGTSGNTIYF
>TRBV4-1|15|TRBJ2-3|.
CASSLTGALTDTQYF
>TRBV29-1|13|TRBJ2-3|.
CSVGGGIGDTQYF
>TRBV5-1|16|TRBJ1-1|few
CASNPGTAESNTEAFF
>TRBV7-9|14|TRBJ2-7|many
CASSTSESSYEQYF
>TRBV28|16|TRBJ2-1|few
CASSSMTGASYNEQFF
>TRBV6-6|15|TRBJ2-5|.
CASTGGQVRQGTQYF
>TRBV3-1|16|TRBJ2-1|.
CASSPSGARSYNEQFF
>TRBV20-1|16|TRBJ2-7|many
CSARERLAGISYEQYF
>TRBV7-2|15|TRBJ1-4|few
CASSIQTGKDEKLFF
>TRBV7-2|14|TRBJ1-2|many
CASSQTGGAERYTF
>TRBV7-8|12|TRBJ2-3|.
CASRHAGDTQYF
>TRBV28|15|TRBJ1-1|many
CATILSSTGAAEAFF
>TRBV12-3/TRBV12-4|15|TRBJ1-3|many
CASSLVTGSGNTIYF
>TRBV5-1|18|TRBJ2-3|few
CASSLVSGLAGSLDTQYF
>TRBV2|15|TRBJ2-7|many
CASSAGVRKRYEQYF
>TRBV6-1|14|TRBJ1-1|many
CASHSAGGEAEAFF
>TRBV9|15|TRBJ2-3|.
CASSGPGLAADTQYF
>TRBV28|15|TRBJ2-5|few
CASSLSSGIQETQYF
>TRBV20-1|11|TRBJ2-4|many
CSARAGTPAHF
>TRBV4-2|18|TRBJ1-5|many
CASSQDPPGQGTQQPQHF
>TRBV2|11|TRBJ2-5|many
CASRYQETQYF
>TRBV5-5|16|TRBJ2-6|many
CASSGTLGSGANVLTF